The 7 T cell receptor beta chains reported below all come from one sample, sequenced in a study of cytomegalovirus exposure and HLA in healthy donors. Use of 60 Vbeta and 13 Jbeta primers characterized the PCR. Measured with immunoSEQ multiplex PCR; TCRdb has only the in-frame clones, and not every one. The table lists around 150,000 clones, about 79% of them singletons, with about 3.9% in the top ten. Material for sequencing was PBMCs. Every receptor here comes from a man in his forties in good health and CMV-seropositive.

The rearrangement joins TRBV10-1 to TRBJ2-7; 11 bases fit TRBD2. Per germline, CDR1 WNHNN and CDR2 SYGVQD (reference sequence). There are 15 residues in the CDR3. The ends lost 4 bases at V and 2 bases at J; junction bases unmatched: 4. The CDR3 spells CASSGGTSGTYEQYF. The CDR3 DNA reads as TGCGCCAGCAGTGGCGGGACTAGCGGTACCTACGAGCAGTACTTC.

This chain joins TRBV30 and TRBJ2-5, with 8 bases identical to TRBD2. V lost 3 bases, J lost 5 bases, and 5 bases stayed unmatched. Germline CDR1 GTSNPN, CDR2 SVGIG (reference sequence). The CDR3 length is 13 residues. The CDR3 DNA is TGTGCCTGGAGGCCAGCGGGAGTGGAGACCCAGTACTTC. Translating gives CAWRPAGVETQYF.

This clone was picked up a small number of times. The rearrangement joins TRBV18 to TRBJ1-4; D call uncertain. Per germline, CDR1 KGHSH and CDR2 LQKENI. The CDR3 length is 14 residues. V was cut by 6 bases and J by 0 bases, with 8 bases left in between. The CDR3 nucleotides read TGTGCCAGCTCCAAAATTGCAACTAATGAAAAACTGTTTTTT. Amino acids: CASSKIATNEKLFF.

V usage is TRBV9 and J usage is TRBJ2-7, with D unclear. The CDR3 length is 14 residues. V lost 0 bases and J 3 bases, leaving 10 bases between the germline ends. Per germline, CDR1 SGDLS and CDR2 YYNGEE. CDR3 coding DNA: TGTGCCAGCAGCGTAGGTCTGACTGACTACGAGCAGTACTTC. Protein: CASSVGLTDYEQYF.

The gene calls are TRBV14 and TRBJ2-2; 7 bases are shared with TRBD1. Germline trimming cut 0 bases from V and 5 bases from J; bases unmatched to any gene: 9. Germline CDR1 reads SGHDN; CDR2 reads FVKESK. The CDR3 extends over 17 amino acids. CDR3 residues: CASSQDQATGPTGELFF. The CDR3 nucleotides read TGTGCCAGCAGCCAAGATCAGGCGACAGGGCCGACCGGGGAGCTGTTTTTT.

V usage is TRBV29-1 and J usage is TRBJ2-7; 11 positions match TRBD1. J lost 3 bases, V lost 6 bases, and 7 bases had no gene match. CDR1 and CDR2 from the germline V gene are SQVTM and ANQGSEA. This CDR3 region has 14 residues. The CDR3 protein is CSVQRGTGGYEQYF. Written as DNA, the CDR3 is TGCAGCGTCCAGAGAGGGACAGGGGGCTACGAGCAGTACTTC.

The V call is TRBV9, the J call TRBJ2-7; tentatively, D is TRBD2 (6 bases). V lost 0 bases to trimming and J lost 3 bases, with 13 bases between them. Germline-derived CDR1 and CDR2 are SGDLS and YYNGEE. This CDR3 is 15 amino acids long. CDR3 in amino acids: CASSVGLTGDYEQYF. The DNA of the CDR3 is TGTGCCAGCAGCGTAGGACTGACGGGGGACTACGAGCAGTACTTC.